This T cell receptor (beta chain) was profiled in a study of cytotoxic CD8 clonotypes in ibrutinib-treated CLL. Trimming left V 3 bases short and J 0 bases short, with 14 bases between. CDR1 and CDR2 (germline): LNHDA, SQIVND (reference sequence). The CDR3 length is 16 residues. Data came from immunoSEQ multiplex PCR; TCRdb stores just in-frame clones and leaves some out. Of fewer than 25,000 clones listed, about 70% are singletons. The chain recombines TRBV19 with TRBJ1-2; D might be TRBD1 (5 bases). This sample comprised PBMCs, obtained after 24 months of ibrutinib treatment. This clonotype was obtained from a human donor with chronic lymphocytic leukemia. The CDR3 DNA follows: TGTGCCAGTAGTATCAAGGGACCAGGAACTAACTATGGCTACACCTTC. It encodes CASSIKGPGTNYGYTF.